This TCR beta chain derives from a study of cytomegalovirus exposure and HLA in healthy donors. Comments on this clone: The antigen remains undetermined.

V shed 3 bases and J 11 bases; nucleotides not matched to a gene: 14. This CDR3 contains 16 residues. Germline CDR1 KGHSH, CDR2 LQKENI. Primers for the PCR totalled 60 Vbeta and 13 Jbeta. Sequencing was performed with immunoSEQ multiplex PCR; in TCRdb, only in-frame clones are kept and a portion is missing. The repertoire has some 95,000 clones, around four fifths of them found once; the top ten carry 7.3%. Findings and limits, study-wide: It was in a later analysis that TCR association rates were seen to vary by HLA locus, highest for DRB1 and lowest for HLA-C. Earlier analysis yielded a pattern in which most TCR beta V segments were productive about 87% or about 30% of the time. CMV serostatus was the only immune exposure information that was available.

The sample consisted of PBMCs. The chain has TRBV18 and TRBJ1-1; 11 bases fit TRBD1. The sequence was obtained from a man aged 45 to 65 in good health and CMV-seropositive. DNA for the CDR3: TGTGCCAGCTCACCCCGCCTGGACAGGGGGCTGGGGAACGCTTTCTTT. Encoded protein: CASSPRLDRGLGNAFF.